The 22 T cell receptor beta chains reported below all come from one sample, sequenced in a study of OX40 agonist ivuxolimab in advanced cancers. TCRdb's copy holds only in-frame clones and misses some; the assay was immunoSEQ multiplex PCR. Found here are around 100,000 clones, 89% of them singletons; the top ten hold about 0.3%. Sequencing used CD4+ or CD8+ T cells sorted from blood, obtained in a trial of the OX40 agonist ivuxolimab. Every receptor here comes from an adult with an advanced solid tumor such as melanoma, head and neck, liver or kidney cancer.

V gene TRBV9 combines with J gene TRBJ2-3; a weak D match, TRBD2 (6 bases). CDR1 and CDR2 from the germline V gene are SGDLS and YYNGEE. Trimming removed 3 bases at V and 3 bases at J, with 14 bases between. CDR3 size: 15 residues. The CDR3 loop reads CASSAGTPLTDTQYF. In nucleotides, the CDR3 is TGTGCCAGCAGCGCCGGGACTCCATTAACAGATACGCAGTATTTT.

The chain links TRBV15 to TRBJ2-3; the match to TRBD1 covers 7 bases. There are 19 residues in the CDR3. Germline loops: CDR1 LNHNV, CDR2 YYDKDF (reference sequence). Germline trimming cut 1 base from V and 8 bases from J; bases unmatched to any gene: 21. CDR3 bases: TGTGCCACCAGCAGAGGATACGTACCACAGGGGCAATCTACTGGTACGCAGTATTTT. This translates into CATSRGYVPQGQSTGTQYF.

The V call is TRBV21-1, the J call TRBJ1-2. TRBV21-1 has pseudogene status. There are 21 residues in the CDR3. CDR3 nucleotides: TGTGCCAGCAGCAAAGGTCTTCGGTGTCCGGGGCGCCTGTCAGGGCACTATGGCTACACCTTC. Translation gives CASSKGLRCPGRLSGHYGYTF.

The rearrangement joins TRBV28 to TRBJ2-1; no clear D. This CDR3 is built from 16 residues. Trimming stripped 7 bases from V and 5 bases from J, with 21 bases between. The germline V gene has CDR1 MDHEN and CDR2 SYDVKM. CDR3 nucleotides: TGTGCCAGCAAACCCCCCGACTGGCGTAATAACAATGAGCAGTTCTTC. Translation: CASKPPDWRNNNEQFF.

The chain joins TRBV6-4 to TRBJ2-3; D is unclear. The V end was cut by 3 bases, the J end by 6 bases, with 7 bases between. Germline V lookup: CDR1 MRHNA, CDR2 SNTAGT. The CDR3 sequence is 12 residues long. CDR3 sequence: CASSDLWDTQYF. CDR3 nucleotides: TGTGCCAGCAGTGATTTATGGGATACGCAGTATTTT.

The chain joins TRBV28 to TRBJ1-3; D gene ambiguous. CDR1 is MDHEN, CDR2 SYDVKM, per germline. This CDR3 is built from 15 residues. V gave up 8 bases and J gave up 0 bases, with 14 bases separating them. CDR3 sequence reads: CASSGWASSGNTIYF. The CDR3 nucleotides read TGTGCCAGCTCGGGTTGGGCCTCCTCTGGAAACACCATATATTTT.

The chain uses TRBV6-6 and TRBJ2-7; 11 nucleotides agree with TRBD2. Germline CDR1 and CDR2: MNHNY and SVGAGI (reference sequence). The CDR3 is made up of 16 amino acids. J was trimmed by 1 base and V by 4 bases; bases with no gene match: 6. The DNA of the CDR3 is TGTGCCAGCAGTTTAGCGGGAGGGGATGGGTCCTACGAGCAGTACTTC. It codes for CASSLAGGDGSYEQYF.

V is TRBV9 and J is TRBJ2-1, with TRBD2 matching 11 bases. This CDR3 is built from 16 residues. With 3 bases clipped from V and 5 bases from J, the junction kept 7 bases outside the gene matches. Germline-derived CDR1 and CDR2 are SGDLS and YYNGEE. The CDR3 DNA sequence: TGTGCCAGCAGCGAGGGGGGGACTAGCGGAAACAATGAGCAGTTCTTC. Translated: CASSEGGTSGNNEQFF.

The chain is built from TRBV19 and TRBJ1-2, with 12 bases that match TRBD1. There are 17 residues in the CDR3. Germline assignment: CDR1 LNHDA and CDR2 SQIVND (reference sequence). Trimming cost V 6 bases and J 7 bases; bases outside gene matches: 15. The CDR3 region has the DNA TGTGCCAGTAGGTCCAGGGTGATGGGGACAGGGGGCGTTGGCTACACCTTC. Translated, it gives CASRSRVMGTGGVGYTF. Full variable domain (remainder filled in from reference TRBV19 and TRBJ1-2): DGGITQSPKYLFRKEGQNVTLSCEQNLNHDAMYWYRQDPGQGLRLIYYSQIVNDFQKGDIAEGYSVSREKKESFPLTVTSAQKNPTAFYLCASRSRVMGTGGVGYTFGSGTRLTVV.

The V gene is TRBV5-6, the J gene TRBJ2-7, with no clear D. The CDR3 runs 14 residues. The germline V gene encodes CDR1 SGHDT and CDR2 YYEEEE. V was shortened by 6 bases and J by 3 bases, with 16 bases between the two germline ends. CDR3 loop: CASISRTINYEQYF. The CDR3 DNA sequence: TGTGCCAGCATCTCAAGGACGATTAACTACGAGCAGTACTTC.

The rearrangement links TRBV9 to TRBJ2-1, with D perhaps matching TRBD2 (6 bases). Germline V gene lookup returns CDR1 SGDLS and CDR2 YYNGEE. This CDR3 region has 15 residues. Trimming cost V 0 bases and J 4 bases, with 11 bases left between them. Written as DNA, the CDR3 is TGTGCCAGCAGCGTAGCTGCGGGACGATACAATGAGCAGTTCTTC. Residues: CASSVAAGRYNEQFF.

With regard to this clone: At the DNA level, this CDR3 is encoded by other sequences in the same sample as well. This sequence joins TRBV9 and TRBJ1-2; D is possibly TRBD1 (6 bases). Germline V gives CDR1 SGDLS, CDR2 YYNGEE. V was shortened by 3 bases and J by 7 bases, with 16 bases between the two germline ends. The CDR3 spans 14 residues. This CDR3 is CASSASTGRFGYTF. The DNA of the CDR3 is TGTGCCAGCAGCGCAAGTACAGGGAGGTTTGGCTACACCTTC.

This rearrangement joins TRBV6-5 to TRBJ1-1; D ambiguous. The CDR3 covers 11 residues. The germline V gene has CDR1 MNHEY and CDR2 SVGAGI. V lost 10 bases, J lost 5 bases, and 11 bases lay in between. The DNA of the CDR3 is TGTGCCACCCGGCGAGATACTGAAGCTTTCTTT. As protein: CATRRDTEAFF.

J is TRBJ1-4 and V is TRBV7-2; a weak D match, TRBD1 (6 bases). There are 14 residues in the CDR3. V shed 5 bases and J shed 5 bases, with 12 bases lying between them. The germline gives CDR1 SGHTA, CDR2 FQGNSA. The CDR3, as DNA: TGTGCCAGCAGCCTGGACAGAGTAAATGAAAAACTGTTTTTT. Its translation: CASSLDRVNEKLFF.

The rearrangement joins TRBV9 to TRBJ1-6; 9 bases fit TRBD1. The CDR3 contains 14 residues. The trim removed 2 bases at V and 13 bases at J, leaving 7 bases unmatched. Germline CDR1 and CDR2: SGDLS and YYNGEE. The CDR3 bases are TGTGCCAGCAGCGTTCGGGACAGGGAATCTCCCCTCCACTTT. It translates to CASSVRDRESPLHF.

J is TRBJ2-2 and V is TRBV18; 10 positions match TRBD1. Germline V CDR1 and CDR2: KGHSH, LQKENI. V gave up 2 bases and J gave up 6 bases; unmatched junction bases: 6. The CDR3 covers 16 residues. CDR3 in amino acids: CASSPGTGAFPGELFF. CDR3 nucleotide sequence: TGTGCCAGCTCACCAGGGACAGGGGCCTTCCCCGGGGAGCTGTTTTTT.

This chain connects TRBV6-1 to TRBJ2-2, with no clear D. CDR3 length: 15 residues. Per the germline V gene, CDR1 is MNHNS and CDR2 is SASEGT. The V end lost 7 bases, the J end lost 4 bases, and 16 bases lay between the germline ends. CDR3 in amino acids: CASTQTPLITGELFF. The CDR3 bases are TGTGCCAGCACCCAAACCCCTCTTATCACCGGGGAGCTGTTTTTT.

The CDR3 DNA reads TGTGCCTGGAGTGCAGGACTAGCGGACTCCTACAATGAGCAGTTCTTC. Translating gives CAWSAGLADSYNEQFF. The V call is TRBV30, the J call TRBJ2-1, with 10 bases aligning to TRBD2. From germline, CDR1 is GTSNPN and CDR2 SVGIG (reference sequence). The V segment lost 1 base and the J segment 0 bases; nucleotides outside the gene matches: 3. This CDR3 is built from 16 residues. Using reference TRBV30 and TRBJ2-1 for the parts outside the CDR3, the full variable domain is SQTIHQWPATLVQPVGSPLSLECTVEGTSNPNLYWYRQAAGRGLQLLFYSVGIGQISSEVPQNLSASRPQDRQFILSSKKLLLSDSGFYLCAWSAGLADSYNEQFFGPGTRLTVL.

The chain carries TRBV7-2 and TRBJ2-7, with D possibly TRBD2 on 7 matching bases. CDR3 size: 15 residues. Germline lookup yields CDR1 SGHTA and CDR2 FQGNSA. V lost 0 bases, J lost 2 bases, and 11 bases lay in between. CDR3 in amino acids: CASSLAGGRAYEQYF. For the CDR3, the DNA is TGTGCCAGCAGCTTAGCGGGGGGGCGGGCCTACGAGCAGTACTTC.

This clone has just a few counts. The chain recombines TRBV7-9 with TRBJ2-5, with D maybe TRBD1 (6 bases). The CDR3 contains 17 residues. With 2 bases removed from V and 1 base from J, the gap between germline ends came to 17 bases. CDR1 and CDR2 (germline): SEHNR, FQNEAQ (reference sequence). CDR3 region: CASSLRPLFRGQETQYF. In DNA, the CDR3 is TGTGCCAGCAGCTTACGCCCCCTATTCAGGGGCCAAGAGACCCAGTACTTC.

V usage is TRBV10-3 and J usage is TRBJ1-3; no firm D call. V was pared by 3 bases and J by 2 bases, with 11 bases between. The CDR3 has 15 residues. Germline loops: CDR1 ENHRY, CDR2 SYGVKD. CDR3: CAISDSLTAGNTIYF. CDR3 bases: TGTGCCATCAGTGACAGTTTAACGGCTGGAAACACCATATATTTT.

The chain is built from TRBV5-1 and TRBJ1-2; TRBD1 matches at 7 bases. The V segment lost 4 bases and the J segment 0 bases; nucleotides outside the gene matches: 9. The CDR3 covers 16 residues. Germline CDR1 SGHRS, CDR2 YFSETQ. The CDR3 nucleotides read TGCGCCAGCAGCCCAGAAACAGGGGTCGCTAACTATGGCTACACCTTC. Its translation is CASSPETGVANYGYTF.